These 27 T cell receptor beta chains came from one sample sequenced in a study of blood T cell repertoires in COVID-19. Using immunoSEQ multiplex PCR, the repertoire was profiled, and TCRdb retains in-frame clones only, with some absent. The sample lists about 300,000 clones; around 90% were seen once. Specimen: PBMCs or T cells enriched from blood (not recorded which). These receptors originate from a young woman with acute COVID-19.

The chain links TRBV27 to TRBJ1-5; 8 nucleotides line up with TRBD1. V lost 1 base and J lost 3; bases outside the gene matches: 5. This CDR3 comprises 16 residues. Germline CDR1 MNHEY, CDR2 SMNVEV (reference sequence). CDR3 nucleotide sequence: TGTGCCAGCAGTTTATGGGGGACAGGCCACAATCAGCCCCAGCATTTT. Translating it yields CASSLWGTGHNQPQHF.

The table lists this clone with a count of one. The V gene is TRBV7-8, the J gene TRBJ1-2; 8 bases agree with TRBD1. This CDR3 spans 13 amino acids. Germline-derived CDR1 and CDR2 are SGHVS and FQNEAQ. The V gene end was trimmed by 7 bases and the J gene end by 8 bases; junction bases not matched to a gene: 9. CDR3: CASTQGTGSGYTF. The CDR3 bases are TGTGCCAGCACCCAAGGGACAGGATCAGGCTACACCTTC.

The chain is built from TRBV28 and TRBJ1-2, with a possible D match to TRBD1 (5 bases). There are 14 residues in the CDR3. Germline CDR1 and CDR2: MDHEN and SYDVKM. V was cut by 7 bases and J by 4 bases, with 16 bases left in between. DNA for the CDR3: TGTGCCAGCAACACCGGGGGGGTTAGCTATGGCTACACCTTC. This gives the protein CASNTGGVSYGYTF.

V and J are TRBV5-1 and TRBJ2-4, with TRBD2 identical over 15 bases. CDR1 and CDR2 from the germline V gene are SGHRS and YFSETQ. This CDR3 contains 14 residues. The V gene end was trimmed by 4 bases and the J gene end by 10 bases; junction bases not matched to a gene: 3. The CDR3 is CASSPGLAGGIQYF. The CDR3 DNA follows: TGCGCCAGCAGCCCCGGACTAGCGGGAGGGATTCAGTACTTC.

This clone came up once. The V call is TRBV11-2, the J call TRBJ1-5; 8 bases align to TRBD1. J gave up 1 base and V 1 base, and 0 bases lay outside the gene matches. The CDR3 is 15 amino acids. The germline CDR1 and CDR2 sequences are SGHAT and FQNNGV. The CDR3 here is CASSLGTGSNQPQHF. In DNA form, the CDR3 reads TGTGCCAGCAGCTTAGGGACAGGGAGCAATCAGCCCCAGCATTTT. Complete variable domain (other parts from reference TRBV11-2 and TRBJ1-5): EAGVAQSPRYKIIEKRQSVAFWCNPISGHATLYWYQQILGQGPKLLIQFQNNGVVDDSQLPKDRFSAERLKGVDSTLKIQPAKLEDSAVYLCASSLGTGSNQPQHFGDGTRLSIL.

The chain employs TRBV30 and TRBJ1-2; no definite D call. Germline loops: CDR1 GTSNPN, CDR2 SVGIG (reference sequence). The CDR3 totals 11 residues. V dropped 4 bases and J dropped 4 bases, with 7 bases sitting between them. The CDR3 loop reads CAWTQFYGYTF. The CDR3 DNA is TGTGCCTGGACGCAGTTCTATGGCTACACCTTC.

The CDR3 region has the DNA TGTGCCAGCAGCCTCGGGACTAGCGGGGGGAATGAGCAGTTCTTC. Translation gives CASSLGTSGGNEQFF. The V and J genes are TRBV14 and TRBJ2-1; 15 bases line up with TRBD2. The CDR3 is 15 residues long. CDR1 and CDR2 (germline): SGHDN, FVKESK. Unmatched junction bases numbered 2, after V lost 4 bases and J lost 7 bases.

J is TRBJ1-3 and V is TRBV7-9, with a possible D match to TRBD1 (6 bases). This CDR3 is built from 16 residues. The germline CDR1 and CDR2 sequences are SEHNR and FQNEAQ (reference sequence). The V and J ends lost 5 bases and 4 bases respectively, with 18 bases between them. The CDR3 DNA sequence: TGTGCCAGCAGCCCAAACCGAGGGGGTTCAGGAAACACCATATATTTT. The encoded protein is CASSPNRGGSGNTIYF.

The chain has TRBV29-1 and TRBJ1-1; D ambiguous. The CDR3 runs to 12 residues. CDR1 and CDR2 from the germline V gene are SQVTM and ANQGSEA. V was cut by 0 bases and J by 11 bases, with 13 bases left in between. CDR3 nucleotide sequence: TGCAGCGTTGAAGAATCATCGGGTCGGGCTTTCTTT. It yields the protein CSVEESSGRAFF. The full variable domain, its missing parts supplied by reference TRBV29-1 and TRBJ1-1, is SAVISQKPSRDICQRGTSLTIQCQVDSQVTMMFWYRQQPGQSLTLIATANQGSEATYESGFVIDKFPISRPNLTFSTLTVSNMSPEDSSIYLCSVEESSGRAFFGQGTRLTVV.

In its sample, this clone was seen once. Other DNA sequences of this sample code for an identical CDR3. The genes are TRBV20-1 and TRBJ1-1; D is undetermined. Trimming stripped 3 bases from V and 5 bases from J, with 7 bases between. This CDR3 spans 11 amino acids. Germline V lookup: CDR1 DFQATT, CDR2 SNEGSKA (reference sequence). The CDR3 coding sequence is TGCAGTGCTAGTAGAGGGACTGAAGCTTTCTTT. Protein sequence: CSASRGTEAFF.

As to this clone: This specimen includes other DNA sequences encoding the same CDR3. V is TRBV28 and J is TRBJ2-1; D unresolved. Trimming took 2 bases from V and 6 from J, leaving 5 bases between them. CDR3 length: 12 residues. Germline assignment: CDR1 MDHEN and CDR2 SYDVKM. The CDR3: CASSLTGNEQFF. The CDR3 DNA follows: TGTGCCAGCAGTTTAACGGGCAATGAGCAGTTCTTC.

This chain joins TRBV27 and TRBJ1-1, with D maybe TRBD1 (6 bases). Trimming took off 5 bases at V and 0 bases at J, with 13 bases between the two ends. In germline, CDR1 is MNHEY, CDR2 SMNVEV (reference sequence). The CDR3 spans 15 residues. CDR3 region: CASSVYRAMNTEAFF. The DNA of the CDR3 is TGTGCCAGCAGTGTTTACAGGGCTATGAACACTGAAGCTTTCTTT.

The chain is built from TRBV7-2 and TRBJ2-7; 13 bases map to TRBD2. Germline CDR1 reads SGHTA; CDR2 reads FQGNSA. The CDR3 is 14 amino acids. Losses at the gene ends were 6 bases for V and 5 bases for J; bases not matched to a gene: 4. CDR3 in DNA: TGTGCCAGCAGTTGGGGACTAGCGGGGAACGAGCAGTACTTC. Translating it yields CASSWGLAGNEQYF.

This chain links TRBV19 with TRBJ2-1; TRBD2 agrees at 8 bases. Germline lookup yields CDR1 LNHDA and CDR2 SQIVND (reference sequence). The CDR3 has 14 amino acids. V was pared by 10 bases and J by 7 bases, with 12 bases of the junction left unmatched. Here the CDR3 reads CATATPGGPNEQFF. CDR3 in DNA: TGTGCCACCGCGACTCCGGGAGGGCCGAATGAGCAGTTCTTC. Combining the CDR3 with reference TRBV19 and TRBJ2-1 gives the whole variable domain DGGITQSPKYLFRKEGQNVTLSCEQNLNHDAMYWYRQDPGQGLRLIYYSQIVNDFQKGDIAEGYSVSREKKESFPLTVTSAQKNPTAFYLCATATPGGPNEQFFGPGTRLTVL.

J is TRBJ2-1 and V is TRBV7-2; D perhaps matches TRBD2 (6 bases). The V and J ends lost 1 base and 6 bases respectively, with 13 bases between them. Germline assignment: CDR1 SGHTA and CDR2 FQGNSA. The CDR3 extends over 15 amino acids. CDR3 sequence reads: CASSLVGGDGNEQFF. Written as DNA, the CDR3 is TGTGCCAGCAGCTTAGTAGGAGGGGACGGCAATGAGCAGTTCTTC. Supplemented by reference TRBV7-2 and TRBJ2-1, the full variable domain reads GAGVSQSPSNKVTEKGKDVELRCDPISGHTALYWYRQSLGQGLEFLIYFQGNSAPDKSGLPSDRFSAERTGGSVSTLTIQRTQQEDSAVYLCASSLVGGDGNEQFFGPGTRLTVL.

The V call is TRBV28, the J call TRBJ1-5; D not resolved. The V end was cut by 7 bases, the J end by 1 base, with 14 bases between. Germline V gene data show CDR1 as MDHEN and CDR2 as SYDVKM. This CDR3 is 15 amino acids long. The CDR3 nucleotides read TGTGCCAGCAATACATTACAGTTGAGCAATCAGCCCCAGCATTTT. It encodes CASNTLQLSNQPQHF.

The chain has TRBV5-6 and TRBJ1-5, with D perhaps TRBD1 (5 bases). V dropped 1 base and J dropped 9 bases, with 20 bases sitting between them. The CDR3 spans 16 residues. Per the germline V gene, CDR1 is SGHDT and CDR2 is YYEEEE. CDR3 in DNA: TGTGCCAGCAGCTTGAGAAACCCCACGGGGGGGTCGCCCCAGCATTTT. Translation: CASSLRNPTGGSPQHF.

This chain connects TRBV4-2 to TRBJ2-7; D is ambiguous. This CDR3 comprises 17 residues. Germline CDR1 is LGHNA and CDR2 is YNFKEQ. V lost 1 base, J lost 1 base, and 17 bases lay in between. The DNA for the CDR3 is TGTGCCAGCAGCCAAGCACTGGGTTCAGGCCAGTCCTACGAGCAGTACTTC. It translates to CASSQALGSGQSYEQYF.

This clone was counted once. The chain links TRBV5-8 to TRBJ2-1, with D possibly being TRBD2 (6 bases). This CDR3 is built from 11 residues. Germline CDR1 is SGHTS and CDR2 is YDEGEE. Trimming took 6 bases from V and 14 from J, leaving 15 bases between them. Written as DNA, the CDR3 is TGTGCCAGCATCAAGGAGGGGCGTAAGTTCTTC. Translation: CASIKEGRKFF.

This chain links TRBV19 with TRBJ1-3; TRBD1 agrees at 9 bases. The junction had 3 bases not matched to a gene; V was cut back by 5 bases and J by 4 bases. CDR3 length: 14 residues. Germline loops: CDR1 LNHDA, CDR2 SQIVND (reference sequence). The CDR3 loop reads CASSSGQGGNTIYF. The CDR3 DNA reads as TGTGCCAGTAGTTCCGGACAGGGGGGAAACACCATATATTTT.

J is TRBJ2-5 and V is TRBV27; 7 bases map to TRBD1. V shed 5 bases, J shed 4 bases, and the junction held 4 bases outside the gene matches. The length of the CDR3 is 13 residues. Germline V gene sequence: CDR1 MNHEY, CDR2 SMNVEV (reference sequence). The CDR3 DNA is TGTGCCAGCAGTAAAAGGGGGCCAGAGACCCAGTACTTC. Its protein is CASSKRGPETQYF.

This clone has more than one count but fewer than ten. The genes are TRBV19 and TRBJ2-5; 11 positions match TRBD2. The germline CDR1 and CDR2 sequences are LNHDA and SQIVND (reference sequence). V shed 6 bases and J 5 bases; nucleotides not matched to a gene: 11. This CDR3 has 16 amino acids. Here the CDR3 DNA reads TGTGCCAGTAGCCTAGCGGGAGGCCTAAGGGGGGAGACCCAGTACTTC. Encoded protein: CASSLAGGLRGETQYF.

The chain couples TRBV5-1 to TRBJ1-1; the D gene is possibly TRBD1 (5 bases). This CDR3 contains 14 residues. V lost 4 bases and J lost 3, with 13 bases in between. The germline gives CDR1 SGHRS, CDR2 YFSETQ. The CDR3 DNA is TGCGCCAGCAGCCCAGACAGTTTTTACACTGAAGCTTTCTTT. It codes for CASSPDSFYTEAFF.

The rearrangement uses TRBV6-5 and TRBJ1-1, with 12 bases matching TRBD1. V lost 6 bases and J lost 6; bases outside the gene matches: 8. Germline lookup yields CDR1 MNHEY and CDR2 SVGAGI. The CDR3 is 15 residues long. This CDR3 reads CASRSPGTGGSEAFF. CDR3 DNA: TGTGCCAGCAGAAGTCCCGGGACAGGGGGCTCTGAAGCTTTCTTT.

This sequence joins TRBV7-3 and TRBJ1-1; D is possibly TRBD1 (5 bases). The CDR3 covers 15 residues. The germline V gene has CDR1 SGHTA and CDR2 FQGTGA. V was clipped by 5 bases and J by 3 bases, with 16 bases between them. CDR3 sequence reads: CASSHPGGGDTEAFF. The CDR3 region has the DNA TGTGCCAGCAGCCACCCGGGGGGAGGAGACACTGAAGCTTTCTTT. Based on the CDR3 plus reference TRBV7-3 and TRBJ1-1, the full variable domain is GAGVSQTPSNKVTEKGKYVELRCDPISGHTALYWYRQSLGQGPEFLIYFQGTGAADDSGLPNDRFFAVRPEGSVSTLKIQRTERGDSAVYLCASSHPGGGDTEAFFGQGTRLTVV.

The J gene is TRBJ1-3, the V gene TRBV10-3, with 8 positions matching TRBD1. CDR1 and CDR2 from the germline V gene are ENHRY and SYGVKD. Unmatched junction bases numbered 0, after V lost 2 bases and J lost 9 bases. The length of the CDR3 is 12 residues. CDR3 DNA sequence: TGTGCCATCAGTGAGGGACAGGGCACCATATATTTT. Its translation: CAISEGQGTIYF.

This chain joins TRBV6-4 and TRBJ2-7, with D uncertain. From germline, CDR1 is MRHNA and CDR2 SNTAGT. This CDR3 has 13 residues. V was clipped by 0 bases and J by 6 bases, with 9 bases between them. CDR3 in amino acids: CASSDSIYREQYF. The DNA for the CDR3 is TGTGCCAGCAGTGACTCGATCTATCGCGAGCAGTACTTC.